This TCR beta chain derives from a study of shared clonotypes between healthy human individuals. Findings and caveats of the study: Blood was the sole source, and tissue repertoires probably differ.

The germline V and J ends were trimmed by 6 bases and 2 bases, with 14 bases remaining between them. This CDR3 contains 15 residues. CDR1 SGHDN and CDR2 FVKESK come from the germline V gene. Deep level was the assay's run setting. Produced via immunoSEQ multiplex PCR; TCRdb's table is partial and in-frame only. The sample shows approximately 1.1 million clones, 75% to 80% of them seen only once. Notes on this clone: Its target is unknown.

This clonotype originated in a man younger than 35 in good health. Some clones in this sample may be carry-over from other donors' samples. The specimen was memory CD4+ T cells from PBMCs. Subset defined: CD45RA-negative fraction. The chain combines TRBV14 with TRBJ2-1; perhaps TRBD1 as D (6 bases). The CDR3 protein is CASREVDRAYNEQFF. In nucleotides, the CDR3 is TGTGCCAGCAGGGAAGTGGACAGAGCCTACAATGAGCAGTTCTTC.